Listed below are T cell receptor beta chains from one sample, sequenced in a study of blood T cell repertoires in COVID-19. Generated by immunoSEQ multiplex PCR, the TCRdb table keeps only in-frame clones and is missing some. The sample carries about 130,000 clones, approximately 80% recorded once. Material: peripheral blood. These receptors were taken from a woman aged 50 to 65 with acute or convalescent COVID-19. The CDR3 runs from the conserved cysteine through the conserved F or W. Each record gives: D gene, J gene, V gene, CDR3 length, clone size, CDR3 protein, CDR3 DNA. A D gene is named only where the DNA matches it firmly. Where a row states a size, it is once, few, many or the class of an expanded clone; other rows omit it.

>NA|TRBJ2-3|TRBV5-8|15|NA
CASSLGASSTDTQYF
TGTGCCAGCAGCTTGGGGGCATCTAGCACAGATACGCAGTATTTT
>NA|TRBJ2-7|TRBV5-5|14|NA
CASSLKSQSYEQYF
TGTGCCAGCAGCTTGAAGAGTCAATCCTACGAGCAGTACTTC
>NA|TRBJ1-1|TRBV15|14|NA
CATSRADGGSRAFF
TGTGCCACCAGCAGGGCGGATGGCGGTTCGCGGGCTTTCTTT
>NA|TRBJ2-1|TRBV18|14|NA
CASSPPLDSDEQFF
TGTGCCAGCTCACCACCGTTAGATTCGGATGAGCAGTTCTTC
>NA|TRBJ1-5|TRBV12-3/TRBV12-4|13|NA
CASSLERGQPQHF
TGTGCCAGCAGTTTAGAACGGGGTCAGCCCCAGCATTTT
>NA|TRBJ2-5|TRBV2|14|NA
CASSAGDGQETQYF
TGTGCCAGCAGTGCAGGGGACGGCCAAGAGACCCAGTACTTC
>TRBD2|TRBJ2-1|TRBV5-1|15|once
CASSLLAGGRNEQFF
TGCGCCAGCAGCTTACTAGCGGGGGGCCGGAATGAGCAGTTCTTC
>NA|TRBJ1-4|TRBV25-1|15|NA
CASKPSWGENEKLFF
TGTGCCAGCAAGCCCTCTTGGGGAGAGAATGAAAAACTGTTTTTT
>TRBD1|TRBJ2-7|TRBV2|11|NA
CASSEGDRKSF
TGTGCCAGCAGTGAAGGGGACAGAAAATCATTC
>TRBD2|TRBJ2-3|TRBV29-1|15|NA
CSVKGTGLEVDTQYF
TGCAGCGTCAAGGGGACGGGACTAGAAGTTGATACGCAGTATTTT
>TRBD2|TRBJ2-3|TRBV24-1|18|NA
CATSDPNPLAGGTDTQYF
TGTGCCACCAGTGATCCAAACCCACTAGCGGGGGGCACAGATACGCAGTATTTT
>NA|TRBJ2-3|TRBV4-1|18|NA
CASSQKRGAGTSTDTQYF
TGCGCCAGCAGCCAAAAACGCGGCGCGGGAACTAGCACAGATACGCAGTATTTT
>TRBD2|TRBJ2-3|TRBV7-7|15|NA
CASSLTGGLADTQYF
TGTGCTAGCAGCTTAACGGGAGGGCTCGCAGATACGCAGTATTTT
>NA|TRBJ2-1|TRBV20-1|11|few
CSARISHEQFF
TGCAGTGCTAGAATAAGCCATGAGCAGTTCTTC
>NA|TRBJ1-1|TRBV29-1|12|NA
CSVLRWNTEAFF
TGCAGCGTTCTTCGTTGGAACACTGAAGCTTTCTTT
>NA|TRBJ1-1|TRBV3-1/TRBV3-2|14|NA
CASSHHDRPDGAFF
TGTGCCAGCAGCCACCATGACAGGCCCGACGGGGCTTTCTTT
>NA|TRBJ1-1|TRBV4-2|18|once
CASSQDLIGWGVESEAFF
TGTGCCAGCAGCCAAGATCTTATAGGGTGGGGAGTGGAGTCTGAAGCTTTCTTT
>NA|TRBJ1-1|TRBV7-2|13|NA
CASSSDRNTEAFF
TGTGCCAGCAGCTCCGACAGGAACACTGAAGCTTTCTTT
>TRBD2|TRBJ2-3|TRBV7-2|17|NA
CASSLGRLAGGRGTQYF
TGTGCCAGCAGCTTAGGAAGGCTAGCGGGGGGCAGAGGTACGCAGTATTTT
>TRBD2|TRBJ2-7|TRBV5-4|15|NA
CASSGLAGSSYEQYF
TGTGCCAGCAGCGGACTAGCGGGATCGTCCTACGAGCAGTACTTC
>NA|TRBJ2-5|TRBV7-7|13|once
CASSLGSEETQYF
TGTGCTAGCAGCTTAGGAAGTGAGGAGACCCAGTACTTC
>NA|TRBJ1-5|TRBV2|16|once
CASSPITYRDHQPQHF
TGTGCCAGCAGCCCTATTACCTACAGGGACCATCAGCCCCAGCATTTT
>NA|TRBJ2-2|TRBV2|13|NA
CASRDIITGELFF
TGTGCCAGCCGGGACATAATCACCGGGGAGCTGTTTTTT
>NA|TRBJ2-2|TRBV10-1|11|NA
CASSDGGELFF
TGCGCCAGCAGTGACGGCGGGGAGCTGTTTTTT
>NA|TRBJ1-2|TRBV18|15|few
CASSPRHGNDYGYTF
TGTGCCAGCTCACCCCGACACGGGAATGACTATGGCTACACCTTC
>NA|TRBJ1-1|TRBV29-1|11|NA
CSVLRVTEAFF
TGCAGCGTCCTCAGGGTTACTGAAGCTTTCTTT
>NA|TRBJ2-7|TRBV29-1|15|NA
CSAVYGVTGSYEQYF
TGCAGCGCCGTCTATGGAGTCACGGGCTCCTACGAGCAGTACTTC
>TRBD1|TRBJ1-3|TRBV14|15|NA
CASSRQGISGNTIYF
TGTGCCAGCAGCCGACAGGGGATTTCTGGAAACACCATATATTTT
>NA|TRBJ2-3|TRBV10-3|15|NA
CAISEKGRDTDTQYF
TGTGCCATCAGTGAGAAGGGCAGGGATACAGATACGCAGTATTTT
>NA|TRBJ1-2|TRBV18|13|NA
CASRVQGNYGYTF
TGTGCCAGCCGGGTACAGGGTAACTATGGCTACACCTTC
>NA|TRBJ1-3|TRBV6-5|14|few
CASGRTGNGNTIYF
TGTGCCAGCGGGAGAACAGGGAACGGAAACACCATATATTTT
>NA|TRBJ2-2|TRBV29-1|13|once
CSVEDQGTGELFF
TGCAGCGTTGAAGATCAGGGTACCGGGGAGCTGTTTTTT
>NA|TRBJ2-2|TRBV25-1|14|NA
CASSPREDTGELFF
TGTGCCAGCAGTCCCAGGGAAGACACCGGGGAGCTGTTTTTT
>NA|TRBJ2-1|TRBV5-4|15|NA
CASSSGLHPNNEQFF
TGTGCCAGCAGCTCGGGACTCCACCCAAACAATGAGCAGTTCTTC
>NA|TRBJ2-7|TRBV6-5|15|NA
CASSYSAQRSYEQYF
TGTGCCAGCAGTTACTCAGCCCAAAGATCCTACGAGCAGTACTTC
>TRBD2|TRBJ2-3|TRBV5-4|14|NA
CASSAGGGPDTQYF
TGTGCCAGCAGCGCGGGGGGGGGCCCAGATACGCAGTATTTT
>NA|TRBJ2-7|TRBV27|15|NA
CASSLRAVATGEQYF
TGTGCCAGCAGTTTGAGAGCGGTAGCAACGGGGGAGCAGTACTTC
>NA|TRBJ2-3|TRBV5-1|14|NA
CASGRPGGTDTQYF
TGCGCCAGCGGGCGCCCTGGGGGGACAGATACGCAGTATTTT
>TRBD1|TRBJ2-2|TRBV7-3|13|NA
CASSPGQPGELFF
TGTGCCAGCAGCCCGGGACAGCCCGGGGAGCTGTTTTTT
>TRBD1|TRBJ2-1|TRBV11-2|13|NA
CASSGDRGNEQFF
TGTGCCAGCAGCGGAGACAGGGGCAATGAGCAGTTCTTC
>TRBD1|TRBJ2-7|TRBV6-5|13|few
CASRTGNSYEQYF
TGTGCCAGCAGGACAGGGAATTCCTACGAGCAGTACTTC
>NA|TRBJ2-4|TRBV12-3/TRBV12-4|13|NA
CASSEGYKNIQYF
TGTGCCAGCAGTGAGGGTTACAAAAACATTCAGTACTTC
>TRBD2|TRBJ2-5|TRBV5-1|15|NA
CASSVTGTRGETQYF
TGCGCCAGCAGCGTCACCGGGACTAGGGGAGAGACCCAGTACTTC
>TRBD2|TRBJ2-7|TRBV3-1/TRBV3-2|14|few
CASSLGLADYEQYF
TGTGCCAGCAGCTTGGGACTAGCGGACTACGAGCAGTACTTC
>NA|TRBJ1-1|TRBV14|15|NA
CASSQYQGRYTEAFF
TGTGCCAGCAGCCAGTATCAGGGTCGGTACACTGAAGCTTTCTTT
>TRBD1|TRBJ2-2|TRBV5-1|15|NA
CASSLGTGSPGELFF
TGCGCCAGCAGCTTAGGGACAGGGAGTCCCGGGGAGCTGTTTTTT
>NA|TRBJ1-2|TRBV5-4|14|NA
CASSLPGGNYGYTF
TGTGCCAGCAGCTTGCCTGGGGGCAACTATGGCTACACCTTC
>NA|TRBJ1-3|TRBV4-2|16|once
CASSQEYLDSGNTIYF
TGTGCCAGCAGCCAAGAATACTTAGACTCTGGAAACACCATATATTTT
>TRBD1|TRBJ1-3|TRBV19|15|few
CASSKRTGPGNTIYF
TGTGCCAGTAGTAAAAGGACAGGACCTGGAAACACCATATATTTT
>TRBD2|TRBJ2-7|TRBV5-4|15|NA
CASSTTSGSDYEQYF
TGTGCCAGCAGCACGACTAGCGGGAGTGATTACGAGCAGTACTTC
>NA|TRBJ2-1|TRBV7-9|12|NA
CASSHGGYEQFF
TGTGCCAGCAGCCACGGGGGTTATGAGCAGTTCTTC
>TRBD1|TRBJ2-7|TRBV7-9|15|few
CASSSRWDSSYEQYF
TGTGCCAGCAGCTCCCGCTGGGACAGCAGCTACGAGCAGTACTTC
>TRBD1|TRBJ1-2|TRBV28|14|few
CASSLLGTDYGYTF
TGTGCCAGCAGTTTATTGGGGACAGATTATGGCTACACCTTC
>NA|TRBJ1-6|TRBV19|12|NA
CASRTANSPLHF
TGTGCCAGTAGGACAGCCAATTCACCCCTCCACTTT
>NA|TRBJ2-2|TRBV1|20|NA
CTSSHEDRETSGTNTGELFF
TGCACCAGCAGCCACGAGGACAGGGAGACTAGCGGAACGAACACCGGGGAGCTGTTTTTT